Each of the 18 T cell receptor beta chains below was sequenced from the same sample in a study of blood T cells in healthy people across ages. A J-beta primer mix and a sample-barcoded 5' primer were used in a second PCR of roughly 6 to 12 cycles. TCRdb passed the 5' RACE reads through MiXCR, listing each CDR3 protein once. Here the sample spans about 1.5 million distinct CDR3 sequences, roughly 43% being singletons. Specimen: blood. These receptors were collected from a woman between 18 and 30 years old in good health.

This CDR3 is CASSLAFAKGGGYGYTF. The CDR3 DNA sequence: TGTGCCAGCAGCTTAGCGTTCGCGAAGGGAGGGGGCTACGGCTACACCTTC. V is TRBV7-2 and J is TRBJ1-2; 7 nucleotides line up with TRBD1. The CDR3 is 17 amino acids. Germline V gene lookup returns CDR1 SGHTA and CDR2 FQGNSA. J gave up 8 bases and V 0 bases, and 15 bases lay outside the gene matches.

This clonotype was seen repeatedly, ten times or more. V and J are TRBV6-2 or TRBV6-3 and TRBJ2-3; D possibly corresponds to TRBD2 (6 bases). The V end was cut by 0 bases, the J end by 0 bases, with 13 bases between. The CDR3 is made up of 17 amino acids. The V gene's germline CDR1 is MNHEY and CDR2 SVGEGT. In DNA, the CDR3 is TGTGCCAGCAGTTACTCGATTAGCGGAGAAAGCACAGATACGCAGTATTTT. Its protein is CASSYSISGESTDTQYF.

The rearrangement joins TRBV4-1 to TRBJ2-3; D is undetermined. Looked up from germline, CDR1 is MGHRA and CDR2 is YSYEKL. CDR3 length: 16 residues. V was shortened by 1 base and J by 2 bases, with 13 bases between the two germline ends. CDR3: CASSQAPSLYTDTQYF. The CDR3 coding sequence is TGCGCCAGCAGCCAAGCTCCCTCTCTTTACACAGATACGCAGTATTTT.

This chain joins TRBV6-6 and TRBJ1-1; perhaps TRBD1 as D (6 bases). Per germline, CDR1 MNHNY and CDR2 SVGAGI (reference sequence). Trimming took off 0 bases at V and 7 bases at J, with 9 bases between the two ends. CDR3 length: 13 residues. CDR3 amino acids: CASSYSKGGEAFF. The CDR3 DNA reads TGTGCCAGCAGTTACTCGAAAGGGGGTGAAGCTTTCTTT.

This chain uses TRBV7-9 with TRBJ2-7, with D uncertain. Trimming shortened V by 2 bases and J by 1 base, and 9 bases separated the two germline ends. CDR1 is SEHNR, CDR2 FQNEAQ, per germline (reference sequence). CDR3 size: 14 residues. The CDR3 region is CASSLSTRSYEQYF. The CDR3 coding sequence is TGTGCCAGCAGCTTATCTACCAGATCCTACGAGCAGTACTTC.

The chain recombines TRBV6-1 with TRBJ2-1; possible D gene TRBD2, 5 bases. Trimming stripped 5 bases from V and 2 bases from J, with 10 bases between. CDR1 and CDR2 from the germline V gene are MNHNS and SASEGT. The CDR3 has 14 amino acids. The CDR3 DNA reads TGTGCCAGCAGTATCCGGGATGCCTACAATGAGCAGTTCTTC. Translation: CASSIRDAYNEQFF.

V is TRBV29-1 and J is TRBJ1-2, with D unresolved. V shed 7 bases and J shed 0 bases, with 21 bases lying between them. This CDR3 is 16 amino acids long. Germline V gene data show CDR1 as SQVTM and CDR2 as ANQGSEA. The CDR3 spells CSAALTSGEANYGYTF. In nucleotides, the CDR3 is TGCAGCGCCGCACTTACCTCAGGCGAAGCTAACTATGGCTACACCTTC. Complete variable domain (other parts from reference TRBV29-1 and TRBJ1-2): SAVISQKPSRDICQRGTSLTIQCQVDSQVTMMFWYRQQPGQSLTLIATANQGSEATYESGFVIDKFPISRPNLTFSTLTVSNMSPEDSSIYLCSAALTSGEANYGYTFGSGTRLTVV.

V gene TRBV28 combines with J gene TRBJ2-2, with D possibly TRBD1 on 7 matching bases. The germline V and J ends were trimmed by 5 bases and 7 bases, with 14 bases remaining between them. The CDR3 totals 14 residues. Per germline, CDR1 MDHEN and CDR2 SYDVKM. The CDR3 spells CASSRGTVVGELFF. Written as DNA, the CDR3 is TGTGCCAGCAGTCGGGGGACAGTAGTCGGGGAGCTGTTTTTT.

The chain uses TRBV28 and TRBJ2-1, with TRBD1 matching 7 bases. With 10 bases clipped from V and 4 bases from J, the junction kept 4 bases outside the gene matches. The CDR3 is 12 amino acids. The germline V gene encodes CDR1 MDHEN and CDR2 SYDVKM. The CDR3 coding sequence is TGTGCCACCAGGGGGTATTACAATGAGCAGTTCTTC. Protein: CATRGYYNEQFF.

This clonotype was detected a few times. The chain has TRBV29-1 and TRBJ2-1, with 9 positions matching TRBD2. J was trimmed by 5 bases and V by 3 bases; bases with no gene match: 17. Germline V gene data show CDR1 as SQVTM and CDR2 as ANQGSEA. This CDR3 has 18 residues. CDR3 DNA sequence: TGCAGCGTTGAGCGTGTGCGGGGGGGCCCAGTGGCCGACAATGAGCAGTTCTTC. Its protein product is CSVERVRGGPVADNEQFF.

The chain joins TRBV27 to TRBJ2-1; 8 bases map to TRBD1. The CDR3 spans 14 residues. J was trimmed by 1 base and V by 9 bases; bases with no gene match: 5. The germline CDR1 and CDR2 sequences are MNHEY and SMNVEV (reference sequence). CDR3 coding DNA: TGTGCCAGAACTGGACAGGGTTCCTACAATGAGCAGTTCTTC. The encoded protein is CARTGQGSYNEQFF.

This chain uses TRBV4-1 with TRBJ2-5; TRBD2 agrees at 8 bases. V lost 3 bases to trimming and J lost 4 bases; unmatched junction nucleotides: 13. The CDR3 loop spans 17 amino acids. Germline loops: CDR1 MGHRA, CDR2 YSYEKL. Here the CDR3 DNA reads TGCGCCAGCAGCCACCCCCCCAGGACTAGCTCCCTAGAGACCCAGTACTTC. Protein sequence: CASSHPPRTSSLETQYF.

This chain links TRBV28 with TRBJ2-5; 8 bases are shared with TRBD1. This CDR3 is 15 amino acids long. Germline-derived CDR1 and CDR2 are MDHEN and SYDVKM. V lost 8 bases to trimming and J lost 5 bases; unmatched junction nucleotides: 13. CDR3 sequence (DNA): TGTGCCAGCTCGCCGACGGCAGGGGGCTATGAGACCCAGTACTTC. Translating gives CASSPTAGGYETQYF.

This clonotype has more than one count but fewer than ten. This chain uses TRBV29-1 with TRBJ1-2; D is uncertain. V lost 6 bases and J lost 3, with 11 bases in between. Germline CDR1 and CDR2: SQVTM and ANQGSEA. CDR3 size: 12 residues. The CDR3 region is CSVENTYYGYTF. The DNA for the CDR3 is TGCAGCGTGGAGAACACATACTATGGCTACACCTTC.

This clonotype has only a few counts. The genes are TRBV4-3 and TRBJ1-2; D is unresolved. The CDR3 runs to 13 residues. With 3 bases removed from V and 6 bases from J, the gap between germline ends came to 11 bases. Germline values: CDR1 LGHNA, CDR2 YSLEER. The CDR3 is CASSQQNGDGYTF. The CDR3 DNA sequence: TGCGCCAGCAGCCAGCAAAACGGTGATGGCTACACCTTC.

The J gene is TRBJ1-1, the V gene TRBV20-1; D unresolved. V was clipped by 1 base and J by 7 bases, with 4 bases between them. The CDR3 spans 10 residues. Germline CDR1 reads DFQATT; CDR2 reads SNEGSKA (reference sequence). CDR3 coding DNA: TGCAGTGCTAGAGGTGGTGAAGCTTTCTTT. Amino acid sequence: CSARGGEAFF.

In this sample, this clonotype turned up many times. The rearrangement uses TRBV4-1 and TRBJ2-5; D not certain. The CDR3 consists of 12 residues. The ends were cut back, 1 base at V and 7 bases at J, with 7 bases in the middle. CDR1 and CDR2 (germline): MGHRA, YSYEKL. CDR3 bases: TGCGCCAGCAGCCAAGCAGGACGGACCCAGTACTTC. This sequence encodes CASSQAGRTQYF.

This rearrangement joins TRBV28 to TRBJ2-5; D assignment may be TRBD1 or TRBD2 (5 bases each). Between the trimmed V and J ends, which lost 5 bases and 11 bases, there was a span of 27 bases. Germline lookup yields CDR1 MDHEN and CDR2 SYDVKM. The CDR3 has 16 amino acids. In DNA, the CDR3 is TGTGCCAGCAGTACCCCCTGGGGGATCTTGTACAGTGAGCAGTACTTC. It encodes CASSTPWGILYSEQYF.